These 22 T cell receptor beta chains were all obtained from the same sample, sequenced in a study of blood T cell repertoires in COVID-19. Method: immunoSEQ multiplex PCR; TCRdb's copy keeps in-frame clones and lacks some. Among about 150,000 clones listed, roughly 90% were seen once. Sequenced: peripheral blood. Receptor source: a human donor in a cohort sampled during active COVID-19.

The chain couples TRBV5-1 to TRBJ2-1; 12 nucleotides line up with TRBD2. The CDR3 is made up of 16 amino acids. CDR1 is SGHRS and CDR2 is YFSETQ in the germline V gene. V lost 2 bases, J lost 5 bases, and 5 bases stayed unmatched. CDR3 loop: CASSFGLAGGNNEQFF. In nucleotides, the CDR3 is TGCGCCAGCAGCTTTGGGCTAGCGGGAGGGAACAATGAGCAGTTCTTC.

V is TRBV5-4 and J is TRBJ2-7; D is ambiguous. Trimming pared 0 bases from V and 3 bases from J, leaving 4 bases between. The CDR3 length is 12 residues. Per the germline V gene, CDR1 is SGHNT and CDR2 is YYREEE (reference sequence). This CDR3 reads CASSLDFYEQYF. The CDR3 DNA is TGTGCCAGCAGCTTGGACTTCTACGAGCAGTACTTC.

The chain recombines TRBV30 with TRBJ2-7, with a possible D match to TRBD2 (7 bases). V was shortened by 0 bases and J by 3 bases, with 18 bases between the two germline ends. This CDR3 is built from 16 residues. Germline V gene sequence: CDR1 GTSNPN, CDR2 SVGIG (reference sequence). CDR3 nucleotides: TGTGCCTGGAGTGTATTACGGGGGGCCCATAACTACGAGCAGTACTTC. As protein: CAWSVLRGAHNYEQYF.

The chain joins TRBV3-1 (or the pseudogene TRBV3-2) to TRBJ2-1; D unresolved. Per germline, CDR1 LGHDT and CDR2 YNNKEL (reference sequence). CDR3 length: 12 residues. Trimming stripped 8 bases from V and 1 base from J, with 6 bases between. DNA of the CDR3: TGTGCCAGCGGGCGATCCTACAATGAGCAGTTCTTC. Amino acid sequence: CASGRSYNEQFF.

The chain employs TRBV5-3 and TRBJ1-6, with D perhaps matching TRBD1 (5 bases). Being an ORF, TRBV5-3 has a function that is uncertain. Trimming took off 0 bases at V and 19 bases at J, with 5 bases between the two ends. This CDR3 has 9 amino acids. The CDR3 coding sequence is TGTGCCAGAAGCTTGGGACAGCACTTT. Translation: CARSLGQHF.

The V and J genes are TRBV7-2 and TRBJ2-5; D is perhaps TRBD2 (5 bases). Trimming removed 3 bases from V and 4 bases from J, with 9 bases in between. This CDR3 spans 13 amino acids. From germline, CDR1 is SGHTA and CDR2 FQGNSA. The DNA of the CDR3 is TGTGCCAGCAGCTTCGGGGTGGGAGAGACCCAGTACTTC. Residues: CASSFGVGETQYF.

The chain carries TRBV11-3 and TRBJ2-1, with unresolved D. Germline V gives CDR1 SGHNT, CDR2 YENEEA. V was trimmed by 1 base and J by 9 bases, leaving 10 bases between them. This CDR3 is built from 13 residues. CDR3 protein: CASSLVSAGEQFF. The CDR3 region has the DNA TGTGCCAGCAGCTTAGTTTCCGCAGGTGAGCAGTTCTTC. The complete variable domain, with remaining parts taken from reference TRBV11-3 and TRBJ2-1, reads EAGVVQSPRYKIIEKKQPVAFWCNPISGHNTLYWYLQNLGQGPELLIRYENEEAVDDSQLPKDRFSAERLKGVDSTLKIQPAELGDSAVYLCASSLVSAGEQFFGPGTRLTVL.

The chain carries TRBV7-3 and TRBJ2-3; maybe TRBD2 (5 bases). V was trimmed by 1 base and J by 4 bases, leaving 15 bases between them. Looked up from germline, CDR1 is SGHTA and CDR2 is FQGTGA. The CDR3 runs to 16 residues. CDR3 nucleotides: TGTGCCAGCAGCTTAATGGGTCGGAGGTCACCAGATACGCAGTATTTT. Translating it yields CASSLMGRRSPDTQYF.

CDR3 nucleotides: TGTGCCAGCAGTGAGGGATTCTCCTACGAGCAGTACTTC. Its translation: CASSEGFSYEQYF. J is TRBJ2-7 and V is TRBV28; a weak D match, TRBD2 (5 bases). Germline V gene lookup returns CDR1 MDHEN and CDR2 SYDVKM. The V end was cut by 5 bases, the J end by 0 bases, with 8 bases between. The CDR3 covers 13 residues.

The CDR3 region has the DNA TGTGCCAGCACAATCCTCTCATTCACCGGGGAGCTGTTTTTT. Translating gives CASTILSFTGELFF. This sequence joins TRBV19 and TRBJ2-2; D unresolved. Trimming left V 9 bases short and J 4 bases short, with 15 bases between. CDR1 and CDR2 from the germline V gene are LNHDA and SQIVND (reference sequence). This CDR3 is built from 14 residues. The full variable domain, in which reference TRBV19 and TRBJ2-2 provide the parts outside the CDR3, is DGGITQSPKYLFRKEGQNVTLSCEQNLNHDAMYWYRQDPGQGLRLIYYSQIVNDFQKGDIAEGYSVSREKKESFPLTVTSAQKNPTAFYLCASTILSFTGELFFGEGSRLTVL.

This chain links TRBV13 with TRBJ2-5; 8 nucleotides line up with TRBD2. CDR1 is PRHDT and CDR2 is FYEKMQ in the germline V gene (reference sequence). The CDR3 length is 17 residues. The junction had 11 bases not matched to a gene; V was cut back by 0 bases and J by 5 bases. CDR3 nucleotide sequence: TGTGCCAGCAGCTTAGGTCGTCGGGGGGGCCGAGGCGAGACCCAGTACTTC. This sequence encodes CASSLGRRGGRGETQYF. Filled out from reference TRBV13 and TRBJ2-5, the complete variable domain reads AAGVIQSPRHLIKEKRETATLKCYPIPRHDTVYWYQQGPGQDPQFLISFYEKMQSDKGSIPDRFSAQQFSDYHSELNMSSLELGDSALYFCASSLGRRGGRGETQYFGPGTRLLVL.

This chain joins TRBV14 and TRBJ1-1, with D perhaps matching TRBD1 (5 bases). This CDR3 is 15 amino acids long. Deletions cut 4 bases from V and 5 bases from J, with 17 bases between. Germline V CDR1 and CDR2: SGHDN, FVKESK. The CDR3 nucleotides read TGTGCCAGCAGCCCCAGGGTTGGCAGGCCGACTGAAGCTTTCTTT. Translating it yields CASSPRVGRPTEAFF.

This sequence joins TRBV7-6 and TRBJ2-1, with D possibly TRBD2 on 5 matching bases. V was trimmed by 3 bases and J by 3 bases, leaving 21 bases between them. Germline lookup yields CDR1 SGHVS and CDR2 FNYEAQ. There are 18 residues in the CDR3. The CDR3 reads CASSFSDRRAVSYNEQFF. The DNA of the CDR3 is TGTGCCAGCAGCTTTAGCGACCGGCGGGCAGTGAGCTACAATGAGCAGTTCTTC.

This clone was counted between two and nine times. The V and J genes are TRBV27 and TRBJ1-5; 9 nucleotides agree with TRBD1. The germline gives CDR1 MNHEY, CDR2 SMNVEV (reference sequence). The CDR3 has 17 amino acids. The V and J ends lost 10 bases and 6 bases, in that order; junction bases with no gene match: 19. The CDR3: CATSGAPTGGGGQPQHF. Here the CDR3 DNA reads TGTGCCACCTCCGGGGCCCCAACAGGGGGCGGAGGTCAGCCCCAGCATTTT.

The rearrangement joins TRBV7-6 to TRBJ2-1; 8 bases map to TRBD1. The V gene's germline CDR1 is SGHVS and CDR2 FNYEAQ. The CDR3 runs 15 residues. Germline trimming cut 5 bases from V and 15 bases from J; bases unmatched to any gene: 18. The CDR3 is CASSTNDRGPIRAFF. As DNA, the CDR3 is TGTGCCAGCAGCACTAACGACAGGGGTCCGATCCGCGCGTTCTTC.

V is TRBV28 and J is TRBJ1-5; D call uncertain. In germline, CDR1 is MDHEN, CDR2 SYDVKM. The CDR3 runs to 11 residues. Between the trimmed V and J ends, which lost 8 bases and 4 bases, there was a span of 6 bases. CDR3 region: CASGANQPQHF. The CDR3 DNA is TGTGCCAGCGGAGCAAATCAGCCCCAGCATTTT.

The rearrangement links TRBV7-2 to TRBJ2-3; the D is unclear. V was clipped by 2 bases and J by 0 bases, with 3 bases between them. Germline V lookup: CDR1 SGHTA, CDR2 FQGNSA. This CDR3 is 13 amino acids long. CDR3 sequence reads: CASSLQSTDTQYF. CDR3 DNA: TGTGCCAGCAGCTTACAGAGCACAGATACGCAGTATTTT. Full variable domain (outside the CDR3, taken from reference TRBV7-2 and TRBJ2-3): GAGVSQSPSNKVTEKGKDVELRCDPISGHTALYWYRQSLGQGLEFLIYFQGNSAPDKSGLPSDRFSAERTGGSVSTLTIQRTQQEDSAVYLCASSLQSTDTQYFGPGTRLTVL.

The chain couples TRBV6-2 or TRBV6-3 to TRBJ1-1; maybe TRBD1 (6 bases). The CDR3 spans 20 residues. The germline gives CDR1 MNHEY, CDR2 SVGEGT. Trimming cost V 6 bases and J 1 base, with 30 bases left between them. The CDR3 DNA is TGTGCCAGCAGCATTTGGGCCCTAACCTACAGGGAAGGGCGGAACACTGAAGCTTTCTTT. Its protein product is CASSIWALTYREGRNTEAFF.

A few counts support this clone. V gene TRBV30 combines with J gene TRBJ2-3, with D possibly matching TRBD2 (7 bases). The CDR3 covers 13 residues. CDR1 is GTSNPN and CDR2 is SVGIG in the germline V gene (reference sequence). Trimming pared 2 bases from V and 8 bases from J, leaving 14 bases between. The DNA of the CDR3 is TGTGCCTGGAGTAGAGGGGGGGGAGGTACGCAGTATTTT. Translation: CAWSRGGGGTQYF.

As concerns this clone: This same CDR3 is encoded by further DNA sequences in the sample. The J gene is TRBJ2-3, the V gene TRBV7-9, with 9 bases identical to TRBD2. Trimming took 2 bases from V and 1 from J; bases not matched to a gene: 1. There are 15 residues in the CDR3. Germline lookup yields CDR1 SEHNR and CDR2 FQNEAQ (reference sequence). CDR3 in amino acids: CASSLTSGRTDTQYF. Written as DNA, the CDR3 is TGTGCCAGCAGCTTAACTAGCGGGCGCACAGATACGCAGTATTTT.

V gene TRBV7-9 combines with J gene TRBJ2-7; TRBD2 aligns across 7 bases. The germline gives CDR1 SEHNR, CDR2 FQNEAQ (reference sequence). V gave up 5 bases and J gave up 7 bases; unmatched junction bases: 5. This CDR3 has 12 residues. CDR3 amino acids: CASSRWGGEQYF. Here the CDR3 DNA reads TGTGCCAGCAGCCGATGGGGAGGGGAGCAGTACTTC.

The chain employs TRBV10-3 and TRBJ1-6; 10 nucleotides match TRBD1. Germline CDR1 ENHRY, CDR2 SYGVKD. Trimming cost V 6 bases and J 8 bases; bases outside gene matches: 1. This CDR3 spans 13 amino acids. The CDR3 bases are TGTGCCATCAGCGGGACAGGGGATTCACCCCTCCACTTT. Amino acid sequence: CAISGTGDSPLHF.